Below, 9 T cell receptor beta chains from the same sample are listed, as sequenced in a study of blood T cell repertoires in COVID-19. Libraries were prepared by immunoSEQ multiplex PCR; TCRdb keeps only in-frame clonotypes and omits some of them. The table has about 380,000 clones, 70% to 90% seen once. Specimen: PBMCs or T cells enriched from blood (not recorded which). The source is a young man who had recovered from COVID-19.

A few counts support this clone. DNA of the CDR3: TGCGCCAGCAGTGGCCAGGGGCCAAATTCACCCCTCCACTTT. This gives the protein CASSGQGPNSPLHF. This sequence joins TRBV10-2 and TRBJ1-6; a weak D match, TRBD1 (6 bases). The V gene's germline CDR1 is WSHSY and CDR2 SAAADI. CDR3 length: 14 residues. The V and J ends lost 4 bases and 7 bases respectively, with 11 bases between them.

Only a few counts were recorded for this clone. The rearrangement links TRBV18 to TRBJ1-3; 12 nucleotides agree with TRBD1. The germline gives CDR1 KGHSH, CDR2 LQKENI. V shed 0 bases and J 4 bases; nucleotides not matched to a gene: 4. CDR3 size: 17 residues. This chain's CDR3 is CASSPPGQGASGNTIYF. The CDR3 DNA reads TGTGCCAGCTCACCACCGGGACAGGGGGCGAGCGGAAACACCATATATTTT.

The chain couples TRBV4-1 to TRBJ1-5; D gene unclear. Germline assignment: CDR1 MGHRA and CDR2 YSYEKL. The CDR3 loop spans 16 amino acids. Trimming removed 4 bases at V and 3 bases at J, with 16 bases between. The CDR3 here is CASSLAGVRANQPQHF. The CDR3 DNA is TGCGCCAGCAGCCTAGCGGGCGTGCGGGCCAATCAGCCCCAGCATTTT.

The V call is TRBV19, the J call TRBJ1-5, with no clear D. Germline loops: CDR1 LNHDA, CDR2 SQIVND (reference sequence). Trimming pared 7 bases from V and 4 bases from J, leaving 17 bases between. The CDR3 totals 15 residues. The CDR3: CASNQELILNQPQHF. CDR3 coding DNA: TGTGCCAGTAATCAGGAACTGATTCTGAATCAGCCCCAGCATTTT.

The CDR3 region has the DNA TGTGCCAGCAGTGATCTGGGACAGGGGACGTACAATGAGCAGTTCTTC. Protein product: CASSDLGQGTYNEQFF. The chain recombines TRBV6-1 with TRBJ2-1; 10 bases line up with TRBD1. Germline V lookup: CDR1 MNHNS, CDR2 SASEGT. V dropped 3 bases and J dropped 4; count of bases not matched to a gene: 6. The CDR3 covers 16 residues.

The gene calls are TRBV5-5 and TRBJ2-1; D uncertain. CDR3 size: 14 residues. V shed 4 bases and J shed 8 bases, with 16 bases lying between them. Germline V gene data show CDR1 as SGHKS and CDR2 as YYEKEE (reference sequence). The CDR3 nucleotides read TGTGCCAGCAGCGCCGGTAGAGCATTGGATGAGCAGTTCTTC. Its protein is CASSAGRALDEQFF.

The V gene is TRBV19, the J gene TRBJ2-7; the match to TRBD1 covers 7 bases. The V gene's germline CDR1 is LNHDA and CDR2 SQIVND (reference sequence). Unmatched junction bases numbered 10, after V lost 10 bases and J lost 4 bases. The CDR3 covers 13 residues. CDR3 protein: CATRQGNSYEQYF. CDR3 DNA sequence: TGTGCCACTAGACAGGGAAATTCTTACGAGCAGTACTTC. Full variable domain (outside the CDR3, taken from reference TRBV19 and TRBJ2-7): DGGITQSPKYLFRKEGQNVTLSCEQNLNHDAMYWYRQDPGQGLRLIYYSQIVNDFQKGDIAEGYSVSREKKESFPLTVTSAQKNPTAFYLCATRQGNSYEQYFGPGTRLTVT.

The V and J genes are TRBV12-3 or TRBV12-4 and TRBJ1-2, with D possibly matching TRBD1 (6 bases). CDR3 size: 11 residues. V gave up 6 bases and J gave up 8 bases, with 10 bases separating them. This CDR3 reads CASRKDRGYTF. The CDR3 DNA sequence: TGTGCCAGCAGGAAGGACAGAGGCTACACCTTC.

The chain couples TRBV7-8 to TRBJ2-7; a weak D match, TRBD1 (5 bases). V lost 1 base and J 0 bases, leaving 10 bases between the germline ends. CDR3 size: 15 residues. From germline, CDR1 is SGHVS and CDR2 FQNEAQ. CDR3 bases: TGTGCCAGCAGCTTAGGCGCAGGGTTCTCCTACGAGCAGTACTTC. Translated, it gives CASSLGAGFSYEQYF. Full variable domain (missing parts from reference TRBV7-8 and TRBJ2-7): GAGVSQSPRYKVAKRGQDVALRCDPISGHVSLFWYQQALGQGPEFLTYFQNEAQLDKSGLPSDRFFAERPEGSVSTLKIQRTQQEDSAVYLCASSLGAGFSYEQYFGPGTRLTVT.